A single sample is the source of the 21 T cell receptor beta chains below, sequenced in a study of glioma-infiltrating T cells. Using RNA template, CDR3s of TCR alpha and beta were amplified with iRepertoire arm-PCR. Each CDR3 protein gets one entry after TCRdb re-called the multiplex PCR reads with MiXCR. The sample gives about 410,000 distinct CDR3 sequences, 35% to 45% of which show up once; 12% is in the top ten. Sample: glioma tissue, nonneoplastic brain tissue, or PBMCs (not recorded which). The receptors derive from a human donor with low-grade glioma or glioblastoma, undergoing nonglioma brain surgery, or in good health (not recorded which).

The V and J genes are TRBV30 and TRBJ2-1; 9 nucleotides align to TRBD2. The trim removed 3 bases at V and 5 bases at J, leaving 8 bases unmatched. Looked up from germline, CDR1 is GTSNPN and CDR2 is SVGIG (reference sequence). The CDR3 totals 15 residues. The CDR3 DNA reads as TGTGCCTGGAGACTTCTAGCGGGGCTAAACAATGAGCAGTTCTTC. This codes for CAWRLLAGLNNEQFF.

This chain connects TRBV11-2 to TRBJ2-7; 10 bases agree with TRBD1. CDR3 length: 15 residues. V shed 2 bases and J 6 bases; nucleotides not matched to a gene: 7. Germline values: CDR1 SGHAT, CDR2 FQNNGV. CDR3 nucleotide sequence: TGTGCCAGCAGCTTATACGGGGACAGGGGTTCCGAGCAGTACTTC. Residues: CASSLYGDRGSEQYF.

This clonotype occurred many times. The CDR3 reads CASTPGGLTYEQYF. The DNA for the CDR3 is TGTGCCAGCACCCCGGGGGGACTTACCTACGAGCAGTACTTC. V gene TRBV6-1 combines with J gene TRBJ2-7, with TRBD2 identical over 7 bases. V shed 7 bases and J 2 bases; nucleotides not matched to a gene: 8. This CDR3 is built from 14 residues. The germline gives CDR1 MNHNS, CDR2 SASEGT.

About this clonotype: A read error may produce the germline difference seen at one junction end. The V gene is TRBV7-8, the J gene TRBJ2-7; 11 nucleotides match TRBD2. The DNA end lines up better with TRBJ2-5; the J call may be wrong. Germline-derived CDR1 and CDR2 are SGHVS and FQNEAQ. CDR3 size: 16 residues. For the CDR3, the DNA is TGTGCCGGCAGCCCTTGGAGACTAGCGGGAAAAGAGACCCAGTACTTC. Its translation is CAGSPWRLAGKETQYF.

This clonotype was picked up a small number of times. A junction end diverges from the germline sequence, so it may reflect a read error. V is TRBV6-1 and J is TRBJ2-1; 7 bases agree with TRBD2. The CDR3 length is 13 residues. The germline gives CDR1 MNHNS, CDR2 SASEGT. CDR3 sequence: CASTGTNYSEQFF. The CDR3 DNA reads TGTGCCAGCACCGGGACTAACTACAGTGAGCAGTTCTTC.

Concerning this clonotype itself: A read error may explain this, as a much larger clone is one base away. This chain connects TRBV29-1 to TRBJ2-3; D is undetermined. The CDR3 totals 13 residues. In germline, CDR1 is SQVTM, CDR2 ANQGSEA. CDR3 DNA: TGCAACGTTCCAATTGGGTCGGTTGATACGCAGTATTTT. This translates into CNVPIGSVDTQYF.

The chain has TRBV24-1 and TRBJ2-1; D not certain. Germline CDR1 and CDR2: KGHDR and SFDVKD. The CDR3 runs to 12 residues. V shed 5 bases and J shed 4 bases, with 5 bases lying between them. The CDR3 sequence: CATSAPYNEQFF. The DNA of the CDR3 is TGTGCCACCAGTGCCCCATACAATGAGCAGTTCTTC.

The table lists this clonotype with many counts. The chain has TRBV6-1 and TRBJ1-5; TRBD1 aligns across 10 bases. The CDR3 totals 20 residues. The junction had 15 bases not matched to a gene; V was cut back by 4 bases and J by 0 bases. Looked up from germline, CDR1 is MNHNS and CDR2 is SASEGT. The CDR3 coding sequence is TGTGCCAGCAGTGCACAAGCCGGGACAGGGGCTCCGTATAGCAATCAGCCCCAGCATTTT. Protein: CASSAQAGTGAPYSNQPQHF.

The table lists this clonotype with a few counts. The chain joins TRBV15 to TRBJ1-2; no firm D call. There are 16 residues in the CDR3. Germline CDR1 LNHNV, CDR2 YYDKDF (reference sequence). V lost 0 bases and J 4 bases, leaving 15 bases between the germline ends. The CDR3 sequence is CATSRDRIGQSYGYTF. The CDR3 coding sequence is TGTGCCACCAGCAGAGATCGCATTGGGCAGAGCTATGGCTACACCTTC.

This clonotype was counted between two and nine times. J is TRBJ1-4 and V is TRBV27; TRBD1 might be the D (5 bases). This CDR3 contains 15 residues. The germline gives CDR1 MNHEY, CDR2 SMNVEV (reference sequence). Trimming stripped 4 bases from V and 6 bases from J, with 15 bases between. The CDR3 protein is CASSSPWQGDEKLFF. CDR3 nucleotides: TGTGCCAGCAGTTCTCCTTGGCAGGGTGATGAAAAACTGTTTTTT.

This clonotype has only a few counts. A much larger clone differs by one base, so this may be a read error. CDR3 coding DNA: TGTGCCAGCAGTGTCAGGGGTCCCTACGAGCAGTACTTC. Protein product: CASSVRGPYEQYF. V usage is TRBV28 and J usage is TRBJ2-7, with D possibly matching TRBD1 (6 bases). Trimming left V 5 bases short and J 2 bases short, with 10 bases between. CDR1 and CDR2 from the germline V gene are MDHEN and SYDVKM. This CDR3 has 13 amino acids.

The sample holds many counts of this clonotype. The chain links TRBV7-2 to TRBJ2-7; D uncertain. The germline V gene encodes CDR1 SGHTA and CDR2 FQGNSA. V lost 1 base and J lost 7, with 11 bases in between. This CDR3 spans 13 amino acids. CDR3 nucleotide sequence: TGTGCCAGCAGCTTAGATTTTTCACGGGAGCAGTACTTC. It codes for CASSLDFSREQYF.

This chain uses TRBV4-1 with TRBJ1-5, with D perhaps matching TRBD1 (5 bases). Looked up from germline, CDR1 is MGHRA and CDR2 is YSYEKL. V was cut by 3 bases and J by 4 bases, with 13 bases left in between. The CDR3 has 15 residues. CDR3 coding DNA: TGCGCCAGCAGCCAGGATACAGGCGCGAATCAGCCCCAGCATTTT. Amino acid sequence: CASSQDTGANQPQHF.

The chain recombines TRBV7-8 with TRBJ2-7; 13 nucleotides line up with TRBD2. The CDR3 extends over 18 amino acids. CDR1 SGHVS and CDR2 FQNEAQ come from the germline V gene. V was pared by 1 base and J by 0 bases, with 6 bases of the junction left unmatched. In nucleotides, the CDR3 is TGTGCCAGCAGCTTAGTGGGACTAGCGGGACTCCCCTCCTACGAGCAGTACTTC. Translating it yields CASSLVGLAGLPSYEQYF.

V and J are TRBV4-3 and TRBJ2-7, with a tentative D call TRBD2 (5 bases). V was pared by 0 bases and J by 7 bases, with 16 bases between. Germline V gene lookup returns CDR1 LGHNA and CDR2 YSLEER. CDR3 length equals 15 residues. Here the CDR3 DNA reads TGCGCCAGCAGCCAAGACGGGGTTCCGGAAGGGGAGCAGTACTTC. Amino acid sequence: CASSQDGVPEGEQYF.

This clonotype was observed many times. The chain couples TRBV27 to TRBJ2-7; TRBD1 matches at 8 bases. V shed 6 bases, J shed 11 bases, and the junction held 9 bases outside the gene matches. CDR3 length: 12 residues. CDR1 and CDR2 from the germline V gene are MNHEY and SMNVEV (reference sequence). This CDR3 reads CASRTRTGWEYF. DNA of the CDR3: TGTGCCAGCAGAACGAGGACAGGGTGGGAGTACTTC.

This clonotype was picked up a small number of times. V is TRBV6-5 and J is TRBJ2-1; D is possibly TRBD2 (7 bases). CDR1 is MNHEY and CDR2 is SVGAGI in the germline V gene. The CDR3 covers 14 residues. Trimming removed 2 bases from V and 8 bases from J, with 13 bases in between. The CDR3 nucleotides are TGTGCCAGCAGTTACCTTAGGGGGGGCGATGAGCAGTTCTTC. Its protein product is CASSYLRGGDEQFF.

This clonotype was found many times. The rearrangement joins TRBV7-9 to TRBJ1-1, with a possible D match to TRBD1 (5 bases). V lost 5 bases and J 1 base, leaving 8 bases between the germline ends. Germline CDR1 is SEHNR and CDR2 is FQNEAQ (reference sequence). This CDR3 has 13 residues. The chain's CDR3 is CASSAGQNTEAFF. CDR3 DNA: TGTGCCAGCAGCGCTGGACAGAACACTGAAGCTTTCTTT.

This clonotype was found a few times. The CDR3 DNA sequence: TGCAGTGCTAGTAGGGGGACTAGCTACGAGCAGTACTTC. It encodes CSASRGTSYEQYF. The chain recombines TRBV20-1 with TRBJ2-7; 8 bases line up with TRBD2. Per the germline V gene, CDR1 is DFQATT and CDR2 is SNEGSKA (reference sequence). This CDR3 spans 13 amino acids. J was trimmed by 3 bases and V by 3 bases; bases with no gene match: 4.

The gene calls are TRBV18 and TRBJ1-2; D not resolved. Per the germline V gene, CDR1 is KGHSH and CDR2 is LQKENI. The V end was cut by 4 bases, the J end by 4 bases, with 13 bases between. This CDR3 region has 14 residues. The DNA of the CDR3 is TGTGCCAGCTCACTTCGAGGGATCGGCTATGGCTACACCTTC. Amino acid sequence: CASSLRGIGYGYTF.

This chain connects TRBV9 to TRBJ2-5; possible D gene TRBD2, 6 bases. Per the germline V gene, CDR1 is SGDLS and CDR2 is YYNGEE. This CDR3 has 13 amino acids. The V and J ends lost 0 bases and 3 bases respectively, with 6 bases between them. The CDR3 DNA sequence: TGTGCCAGCAGCGTAGCGGGAGAAGAGACCCAGTACTTC. Its protein product is CASSVAGEETQYF. The whole variable domain, filled in from reference TRBV9 and TRBJ2-5, reads DSGVTQTPKHLITATGQRVTLRCSPRSGDLSVYWYQQSLDQGLQFLIQYYNGEERAKGNILERFSAQQFPDLHSELNLSSLELGDSALYFCASSVAGEETQYFGPGTRLLVL.